These 28 T cell receptor beta chains originate from one sample sequenced in a study of blood T cells in healthy people across ages. A J-beta primer mix and a sample-barcoded 5' primer were used in a second PCR of about 7 to 11 cycles. TCRdb analysed the 5' RACE reads with MiXCR anew, one entry per CDR3 protein. The sample yields 800,000 to 950,000 distinct CDR3 sequences, roughly 28% seen once. The same sample was also used in a study of T cells of mothers and their children.

Sample: blood. These receptors came from a woman aged 40 to 50 in good health.

The chain employs TRBV28 and TRBJ2-7; 7 positions match TRBD1. Germline V CDR1 and CDR2: MDHEN, SYDVKM. V was pared by 8 bases and J by 3 bases, with 13 bases of the junction left unmatched. CDR3 size: 15 residues. The CDR3, as DNA: TGTGCCAGCTCTCTGACAGGGAACGGAGACTACGAGCAGTACTTC. Its protein product is CASSLTGNGDYEQYF.

This chain uses TRBV10-3 with TRBJ2-3; D remains unclear. Germline V gene lookup returns CDR1 ENHRY and CDR2 SYGVKD. V lost 4 bases and J lost 4, with 9 bases in between. The CDR3 sequence is 13 residues long. For the CDR3, the DNA is TGTGCCATCAGTGCCTCTCGTCCAGATACGCAGTATTTT. It yields the protein CAISASRPDTQYF.

As concerns this clonotype: Germline and junction disagree at one end, which may indicate a read error. This chain links TRBV28 with TRBJ1-6; 8 bases map to TRBD1. The CDR3 has 13 residues. CDR1 is MDHEN and CDR2 is SYDVKM in the germline V gene. The chain's CDR3 is CTSSRQGNSPLHF. The CDR3 DNA sequence: TGTACCAGCAGTCGACAGGGGAATTCACCCCTCCACTTT.

This clonotype came up many times. V and J are TRBV5-5 and TRBJ2-3; 9 nucleotides agree with TRBD1. V trimming: 0 bases; J trimming: 1 base; junction bases outside the gene matches: 3. CDR1 SGHKS and CDR2 YYEKEE come from the germline V gene (reference sequence). CDR3 size: 16 residues. The CDR3 nucleotides are TGTGCCAGCAGCTTGGTGGGACAGGGAGGCACAGATACGCAGTATTTT. This gives the protein CASSLVGQGGTDTQYF.

This chain links TRBV19 with TRBJ2-3; possibly TRBD1 for D (6 bases). The CDR3 runs 16 residues. Trimming took off 5 bases at V and 2 bases at J, with 17 bases between the two ends. The germline CDR1 and CDR2 sequences are LNHDA and SQIVND (reference sequence). The CDR3 DNA sequence: TGTGCCAGTAGTCCCTATCAGGGGATCAACACAGATACGCAGTATTTT. This encodes CASSPYQGINTDTQYF. Combining the CDR3 with reference TRBV19 and TRBJ2-3 gives the whole variable domain DGGITQSPKYLFRKEGQNVTLSCEQNLNHDAMYWYRQDPGQGLRLIYYSQIVNDFQKGDIAEGYSVSREKKESFPLTVTSAQKNPTAFYLCASSPYQGINTDTQYFGPGTRLTVL.

This clonotype was counted between two and nine times. V gene TRBV7-6 combines with J gene TRBJ2-3; D call uncertain. Trimming removed 2 bases at V and 4 bases at J, with 10 bases between. Germline assignment: CDR1 SGHVS and CDR2 FNYEAQ. The CDR3 sequence is 14 residues long. Here the CDR3 DNA reads TGTGCCAGCAGCTTATCCGGGTCGGCAGATACGCAGTATTTT. Translation gives CASSLSGSADTQYF.

J is TRBJ2-4 and V is TRBV7-2; the match to TRBD2 covers 11 bases. Looked up from germline, CDR1 is SGHTA and CDR2 is FQGNSA. V was clipped by 6 bases and J by 13 bases; unmatched bases: 14. The CDR3 spans 15 residues. The CDR3, as DNA: TGTGCCAGCAGTGCTACTAGCGGGGGTTACAATGAGCAGTACTTC. Amino acids: CASSATSGGYNEQYF. Complete variable domain (other parts from reference TRBV7-2 and TRBJ2-4): GAGVSQSPSNKVTEKGKDVELRCDPISGHTALYWYRQSLGQGLEFLIYFQGNSAPDKSGLPSDRFSAERTGGSVSTLTIQRTQQEDSAVYLCASSATSGGYNEQYFGAGTRLSVL.

The genes are TRBV7-6 and TRBJ2-5; 10 nucleotides agree with TRBD1. This CDR3 comprises 15 residues. Germline CDR1 SGHVS, CDR2 FNYEAQ. With 5 bases clipped from V and 3 bases from J, the junction kept 6 bases outside the gene matches. The CDR3 protein is CASSRDRGGEETQYF. The CDR3 DNA reads TGTGCCAGCAGCCGGGACAGGGGAGGAGAAGAGACCCAGTACTTC.

This clonotype was detected a few times. The chain links TRBV2 to TRBJ2-1, with 13 bases lining up with TRBD2. V trimming: 7 bases; J trimming: 7 bases; junction bases outside the gene matches: 7. Germline V lookup: CDR1 SNHLY, CDR2 FYNNEI. The CDR3 is made up of 15 amino acids. This CDR3 reads CASTLLAGGPNEQFF. In nucleotides, the CDR3 is TGTGCCAGCACTCTACTAGCGGGGGGGCCGAATGAGCAGTTCTTC.

This clonotype showed up many times. The CDR3 coding sequence is TGCAGTGCTAGAGCGTGGGACAGGTTAAGTCGGGAGCAGTACTTC. Its translation: CSARAWDRLSREQYF. J is TRBJ2-7 and V is TRBV20-1, with 8 bases fitting TRBD1. CDR1 is DFQATT, CDR2 SNEGSKA, per germline (reference sequence). J gave up 7 bases and V 1 base, and 12 bases lay outside the gene matches. The CDR3 spans 15 residues.

The sample holds a few counts of this clonotype. J is TRBJ2-7 and V is TRBV5-1, with TRBD1 identical over 11 bases. Unmatched junction bases numbered 7, after V lost 4 bases and J lost 4 bases. Per the germline V gene, CDR1 is SGHRS and CDR2 is YFSETQ. This CDR3 region has 15 residues. Here the CDR3 DNA reads TGCGCCAGCAGCCCACCGGACAGGGGGCGTTACGAGCAGTACTTC. Its translation: CASSPPDRGRYEQYF.

The sample holds many counts of this clonotype. The chain uses TRBV6-6 and TRBJ2-4; TRBD1 aligns across 8 bases. Trimming removed 2 bases from V and 0 bases from J; junction bases left unmatched: 15. This CDR3 has 20 residues. Germline assignment: CDR1 MNHNY and CDR2 SVGAGI (reference sequence). The CDR3 DNA sequence: TGTGCCAGCAGTTACCTAAATTTATACAGGGGGAACCTAGCCAAAAACATTCAGTACTTC. Translation gives CASSYLNLYRGNLAKNIQYF.

V usage is TRBV7-3 and J usage is TRBJ1-2; 8 nucleotides align to TRBD1. Germline loops: CDR1 SGHTA, CDR2 FQGTGA. After removal of 2 bases from V and 8 bases from J, the junction contained 16 bases not matched to a gene. This CDR3 spans 17 amino acids. The CDR3 nucleotides are TGTGCCAGCAGCTTATCCCCGACAGGGGTGGAAGGGGGAGGCTACACCTTC. Protein: CASSLSPTGVEGGGYTF.

V and J are TRBV28 and TRBJ2-5; D is undetermined. CDR3 size: 13 residues. The V end was cut by 8 bases, the J end by 0 bases, with 10 bases between. Germline assignment: CDR1 MDHEN and CDR2 SYDVKM. The CDR3 DNA reads TGTGCCAGCTCGGCTCCGTACCAAGAGACCCAGTACTTC. This sequence encodes CASSAPYQETQYF.

The chain carries TRBV5-6 and TRBJ2-5, with D perhaps assigned TRBD1 or TRBD2 (5 bases each). V lost 3 bases and J 5 bases, leaving 17 bases between the germline ends. CDR1 is SGHDT, CDR2 YYEEEE, per germline. The CDR3 has 15 amino acids. The CDR3 region is CASSWLTGRRETQYF. CDR3 DNA sequence: TGTGCCAGCAGCTGGTTGACGGGGCGAAGGGAGACCCAGTACTTC.

The CDR3 spells CAGQGPHQPQHF. CDR3 bases: TGTGCCGGCCAGGGTCCCCATCAGCCCCAGCATTTT. V is TRBV6-4 and J is TRBJ1-5, with D perhaps TRBD1 (5 bases). CDR1 and CDR2 from the germline V gene are MRHNA and SNTAGT. The CDR3 sequence is 12 residues long. Trimming left V 11 bases short and J 5 bases short, with 13 bases between.

A note on this clonotype: One junction end does not reproduce the germline sequence, and a read error may be involved. The V gene is TRBV11-1, the J gene TRBJ1-1; D call uncertain. The CDR3 loop spans 13 amino acids. The germline V gene has CDR1 SGHAT and CDR2 FQDESV (reference sequence). CDR3 in amino acids: CVSSLFAEGEAFF. The CDR3 nucleotides are TGTGTCAGCAGCTTATTCGCAGAGGGTGAAGCTTTCTTT.

The count of this clonotype is one. One base away lies a much larger clone, so this may be a sequencing read error. The chain carries TRBV6-6 and TRBJ2-5, with D perhaps assigned TRBD1 or TRBD2 (5 bases each). The CDR3 is 16 amino acids. V shed 6 bases and J shed 5 bases, with 22 bases lying between them. Germline V gives CDR1 MNHNY, CDR2 SVGAGI (reference sequence). CDR3 residues: CASRSGAGAYVETQYF. CDR3 in DNA: TGTGCCAGCAGATCCGGGGCAGGAGCGTATGTTGAGACCCAGTACTTC.

This clonotype was observed at least ten times. The genes are TRBV12-3 or TRBV12-4 and TRBJ1-6; the D gene is possibly TRBD1 (5 bases). The CDR3 runs 14 residues. Trimming took 2 bases from V and 10 from J, leaving 12 bases between them. The CDR3 sequence is CASSLSAGSSPLHF. The CDR3 DNA sequence: TGTGCCAGCAGTTTATCAGCAGGGAGCTCACCCCTCCACTTT.

This chain connects TRBV4-1 to TRBJ1-1, with D unclear. This CDR3 region has 13 residues. The ends were cut back, 0 bases at V and 8 bases at J, with 10 bases in the middle. The germline V gene has CDR1 MGHRA and CDR2 YSYEKL. CDR3 region: CASSQEIWREAFF. CDR3 nucleotide sequence: TGCGCCAGCAGCCAAGAGATCTGGAGGGAAGCTTTCTTT.

This clonotype turned up a few times. The chain combines TRBV7-9 with TRBJ2-3; 8 nucleotides match TRBD2. The CDR3 runs to 20 residues. The junction had 21 bases not matched to a gene; V was cut back by 5 bases and J by 2 bases. From germline, CDR1 is SEHNR and CDR2 FQNEAQ (reference sequence). Here the CDR3 reads CASSSFSSGAGGRPTDTQYF. CDR3 sequence (DNA): TGTGCCAGCAGCAGCTTCTCTTCGGGCGCGGGGGGCCGCCCCACAGATACGCAGTATTTT.

This chain joins TRBV20-1 and TRBJ2-2, with D possibly being TRBD1 (6 bases). Trimming removed 6 bases from V and 4 bases from J, with 18 bases in between. The CDR3 length is 15 residues. Per germline, CDR1 DFQATT and CDR2 SNEGSKA (reference sequence). The CDR3 region is CSALRDTASTGELFF. The CDR3 bases are TGCAGTGCGTTACGGGACACAGCGAGCACCGGGGAGCTGTTTTTT.

The chain combines TRBV7-9 with TRBJ1-3; TRBD1 is a possible D gene (5 bases). Looked up from germline, CDR1 is SEHNR and CDR2 is FQNEAQ (reference sequence). Trimming took off 7 bases at V and 8 bases at J, with 18 bases between the two ends. The length of the CDR3 is 14 residues. Here the CDR3 DNA reads TGTGCCAGCACCTCGGACCAGGGCGAGGACACCATATATTTT. This encodes CASTSDQGEDTIYF.

The chain recombines TRBV5-5 with TRBJ1-2; no clear D gene. The V gene lost 3 bases and the J gene lost 7 bases, with 16 bases spanning the gap. Germline CDR1 and CDR2: SGHKS and YYEKEE (reference sequence). The CDR3 spans 14 residues. CDR3 residues: CASSSGPLGGGYTF. The DNA of the CDR3 is TGTGCCAGCAGCTCCGGGCCTCTAGGCGGTGGCTACACCTTC.

This clonotype was picked up many times. Possible read error: a much larger clone is one base away. The gene calls are TRBV6-4 and TRBJ2-7, with 14 bases aligning to TRBD2. V trimming: 0 bases; J trimming: 7 bases; junction bases outside the gene matches: 2. The germline V gene encodes CDR1 MRHNA and CDR2 SNTAGT. The CDR3 sequence is 15 residues long. CDR3 DNA sequence: TGTGCCAGCAGTGACTCGACTAGCGGGGGGGCTGAGCAGTACTTC. This encodes CASSDSTSGGAEQYF.

This chain joins TRBV27 and TRBJ2-2; D is uncertain. V was pared by 2 bases and J by 4 bases, with 5 bases between. CDR3 length: 13 amino acids. Germline CDR1 and CDR2: MNHEY and SMNVEV (reference sequence). In nucleotides, the CDR3 is TGTGCCAGCAGTTTAATATTCACCGGGGAGCTGTTTTTT. Residues: CASSLIFTGELFF.

The rearrangement uses TRBV7-9 and TRBJ1-1; D is perhaps TRBD1 (5 bases). CDR1 SEHNR and CDR2 FQNEAQ come from the germline V gene (reference sequence). The CDR3 is made up of 12 amino acids. Deletions cut 2 bases from V and 7 bases from J, with 8 bases between. CDR3 sequence reads: CASSLIGDEAFF. The CDR3 DNA reads TGTGCCAGCAGCTTAATAGGGGATGAAGCTTTCTTT.

This clonotype was counted a few times. This sequence may be a read error, since a much larger clone differs from it by one base. The chain is built from TRBV14 and TRBJ2-5; 10 bases agree with TRBD2. The CDR3 covers 16 residues. Germline lookup yields CDR1 SGHDN and CDR2 FVKESK. The CDR3 sequence is CASSQPSSGGTETRYF. CDR3 coding DNA: TGTGCCAGCAGCCAACCATCTAGCGGGGGTACAGAGACCCGGTACTTC.